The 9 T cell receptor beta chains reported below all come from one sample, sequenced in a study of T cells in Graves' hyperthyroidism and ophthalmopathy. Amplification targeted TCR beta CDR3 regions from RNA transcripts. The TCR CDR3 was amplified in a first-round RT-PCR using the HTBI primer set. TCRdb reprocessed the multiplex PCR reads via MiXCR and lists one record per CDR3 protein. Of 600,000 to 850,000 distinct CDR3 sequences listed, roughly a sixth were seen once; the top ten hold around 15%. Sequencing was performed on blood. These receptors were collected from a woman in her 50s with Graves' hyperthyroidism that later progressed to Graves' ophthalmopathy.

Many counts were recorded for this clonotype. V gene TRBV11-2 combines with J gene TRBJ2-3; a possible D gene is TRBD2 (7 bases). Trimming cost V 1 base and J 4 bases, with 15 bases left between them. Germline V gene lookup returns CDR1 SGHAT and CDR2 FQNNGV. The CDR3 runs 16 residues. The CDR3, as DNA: TGTGCCAGCAGCTTAGTCGGCGGGGGCGCGTCAGATACGCAGTATTTT. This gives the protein CASSLVGGGASDTQYF.

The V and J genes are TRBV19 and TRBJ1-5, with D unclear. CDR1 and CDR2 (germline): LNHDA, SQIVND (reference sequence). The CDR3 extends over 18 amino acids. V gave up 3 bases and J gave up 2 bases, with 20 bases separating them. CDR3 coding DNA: TGTGCCAGTAGTATCCATTTACGGTACCCTTTAGGCAATCAGCCCCAGCATTTT. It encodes CASSIHLRYPLGNQPQHF.

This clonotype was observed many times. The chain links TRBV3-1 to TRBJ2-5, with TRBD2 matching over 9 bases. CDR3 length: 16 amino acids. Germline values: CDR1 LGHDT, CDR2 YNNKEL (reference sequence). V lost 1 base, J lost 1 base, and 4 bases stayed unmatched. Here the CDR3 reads CASSQGSGGPQETQYF. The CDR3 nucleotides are TGTGCCAGCAGCCAAGGTAGCGGGGGCCCCCAAGAGACCCAGTACTTC.

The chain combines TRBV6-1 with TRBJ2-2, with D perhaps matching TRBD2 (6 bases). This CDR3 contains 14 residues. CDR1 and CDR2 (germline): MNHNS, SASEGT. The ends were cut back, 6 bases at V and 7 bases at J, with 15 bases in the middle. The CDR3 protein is CASRRAREVGELFF. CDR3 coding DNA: TGTGCCAGCAGGCGGGCCAGGGAGGTCGGGGAGCTGTTTTTT.

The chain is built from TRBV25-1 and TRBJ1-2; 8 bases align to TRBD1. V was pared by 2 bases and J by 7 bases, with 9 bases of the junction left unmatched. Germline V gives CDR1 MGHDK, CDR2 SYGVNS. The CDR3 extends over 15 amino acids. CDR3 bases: TGTGCCAGCAGTGAAGGCGGGAGGACAGGGTCTGGCTACACCTTC. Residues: CASSEGGRTGSGYTF.

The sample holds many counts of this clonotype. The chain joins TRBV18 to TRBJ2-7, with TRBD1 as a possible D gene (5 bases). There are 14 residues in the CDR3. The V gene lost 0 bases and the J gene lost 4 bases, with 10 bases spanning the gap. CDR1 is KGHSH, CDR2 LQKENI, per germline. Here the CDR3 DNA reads TGTGCCAGCTCACCACCCCCGGACACTTACGAGCAGTACTTC. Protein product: CASSPPPDTYEQYF.

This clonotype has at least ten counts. This chain's CDR3 is CASSYRGSNTEAFF. The DNA for the CDR3 is TGTGCCAGCAGTTACAGGGGATCTAACACTGAAGCTTTCTTT. The rearrangement joins TRBV6-1 to TRBJ1-1; 7 nucleotides agree with TRBD1. The CDR3 length is 14 residues. The V gene end was trimmed by 5 bases and the J gene end by 2 bases; junction bases not matched to a gene: 5. CDR1 is MNHNS and CDR2 is SASEGT in the germline V gene.

CDR3 sequence: CSASYSAGYPGKNIQYF. CDR3 DNA sequence: TGCAGTGCTAGCTATTCCGCAGGGTACCCTGGCAAAAACATTCAGTACTTC. The chain is built from TRBV20-1 and TRBJ2-4; D perhaps matches TRBD1 (5 bases). Germline V lookup: CDR1 DFQATT, CDR2 SNEGSKA (reference sequence). Trimming left V 3 bases short and J 3 bases short, with 21 bases between. The CDR3 covers 17 residues.

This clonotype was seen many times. CDR3 sequence (DNA): TGTGCCACCTCCTTAAGCGGGGGGGCAGGTGAGCAGTTCTTC. The encoded protein is CATSLSGGAGEQFF. This sequence joins TRBV7-3 and TRBJ2-1, with 10 bases that match TRBD2. The CDR3 spans 14 residues. Germline CDR1 is SGHTA and CDR2 is FQGTGA. Trimming removed 10 bases from V and 9 bases from J; junction bases left unmatched: 12.